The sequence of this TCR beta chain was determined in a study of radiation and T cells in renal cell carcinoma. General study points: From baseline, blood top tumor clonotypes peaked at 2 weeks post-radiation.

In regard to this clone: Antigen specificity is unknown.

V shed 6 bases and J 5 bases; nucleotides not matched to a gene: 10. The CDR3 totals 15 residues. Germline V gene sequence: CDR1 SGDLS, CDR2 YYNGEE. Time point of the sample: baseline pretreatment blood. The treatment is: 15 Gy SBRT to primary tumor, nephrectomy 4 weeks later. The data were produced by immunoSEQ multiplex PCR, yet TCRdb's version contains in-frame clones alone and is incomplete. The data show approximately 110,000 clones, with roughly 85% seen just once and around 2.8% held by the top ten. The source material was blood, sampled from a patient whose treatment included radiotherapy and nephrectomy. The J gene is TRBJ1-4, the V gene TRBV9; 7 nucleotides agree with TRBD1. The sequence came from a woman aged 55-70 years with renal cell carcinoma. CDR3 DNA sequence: TGTGCCAGCACTTCCGGAGGAGGGGGCAATGAAAAACTGTTTTTT. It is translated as CASTSGGGGNEKLFF.